The clone carrying this T cell receptor (beta chain) was found many times. The antigen is unknown. Before thyroid surgery, none of the patients had received any treatment. The data were obtained in a study of metastatic and nonmetastatic thyroid tumors. Background on the study: Thyroid patients, malignant and benign, had repertoires compared across blood and tumor or nodule tissue. Study-level results: Reported TCR beta diversity, measured in blood and tumor, was significantly higher for malignant thyroid tumors than for benign nodules.

The trim removed 4 bases at V and 7 bases at J, leaving 8 bases unmatched. This CDR3 contains 15 residues. CDR1 is LGHDT, CDR2 YNNKEL, per germline (reference sequence). The authors' processing: A classifier for distant metastasis in papillary thyroid cancer was constructed using CDR3 differences observed across clinicopathological groups. TCRdb re-clonotyped the PCR reads via MiXCR. These V and J calls derive from TCRdb rather than the authors' analysis. Of tens of thousands of clones listed, 20% are singletons. The chain has TRBV3-1 and TRBJ2-1, with 9 bases that match TRBD2. This sequence was found in a female donor with papillary thyroid cancer or a benign thyroid nodule (not recorded which). Some clones in this sample may be carry-over from other donors' samples. Specimen: blood. CDR3 nucleotides: TGTGCCAGCAGCCGAAGCGGGGGGCCCCGAAATGAGCAGTTCTTC. The encoded protein is CASSRSGGPRNEQFF.